One TCR beta chain is described in this entry. The antigen remains unidentified. This likely comes from a read error, as the CDR3 has no conserved phenylalanine or tryptophan at its end. This sample was included in a study of blood T cells in healthy people across ages. Study-level points and caveats: Underestimates were what the diversity estimates from one million T cells were considered to be.

V lost 4 bases to trimming and J lost 9 bases; unmatched junction nucleotides: 11. This CDR3 has 15 residues. The germline V gene has CDR1 SGHKS and CDR2 YYEKEE (reference sequence). The second PCR ran roughly 6 to 12 cycles with a sample-barcoded 5' primer and J-beta primers. Each CDR3 protein gets one entry after TCRdb re-called the 5' RACE reads with MiXCR. Seen here are over 750,000 distinct CDR3 sequences, 20% to 25% observed once, and the top ten hold more than 8%. Samples each had at least 6 micrograms of total RNA extracted. Another study also made use of these data, one on T cells of mothers and their children. That publication notes: Each 15 ul cDNA reaction used roughly 1.6 ug RNA; all RNA was used. Both sample barcodes and 2-4 random nucleotides came from the M1S primer of the second PCR.

This chain uses TRBV5-5 with TRBJ2-5; 11 nucleotides line up with TRBD1. Sample: blood. The origin of this receptor is a boy aged 5-17 years in good health. The CDR3 sequence: CASSPGTGGLEAQYL. The CDR3 coding sequence is TGTGCCAGCAGCCCCGGGACAGGGGGGCTGGAGGCCCAGTACCTC.